The T cell receptor (beta chain) under discussion was sequenced for a study of identical twins. There are 12 residues in the CDR3. The V gene's germline CDR1 is MNHEY and CDR2 SMNVEV (reference sequence). V lost 5 bases and J 7 bases, leaving 8 bases between the germline ends. For this clonotype: Its target is unknown.

Only healthy Caucasians were enrolled as donors. Broader study findings: The study reached conclusions through statistical analysis that was cross-sectional, not following the same donors.

It was template switching that added a universal primer site, and there were unique molecular identifiers on the cDNA. TCRdb re-derived calls from the 5' RACE reads in MiXCR, one entry per CDR3 protein. The data hold hundreds of thousands of distinct CDR3 sequences, with 21% observed a single time. The data were also submitted as part of a second study, on T cells expressing NK-cell markers. As that study records: Also leading the CD3+CD56-NKG2C+ fraction in several donors were these clonotypes.

The source is a woman between 18 and 29 years old in good health. The specimen sequenced was PBMCs. The chain joins TRBV27 to TRBJ2-2, with D perhaps TRBD2 (5 bases). CDR3: CASSRGGGELFF. The DNA of the CDR3 is TGTGCCAGCAGTCGAGGAGGCGGGGAGCTGTTTTTT.